Below, 10 T cell receptor beta chains from the same sample are listed, as sequenced in a study of blood T cell repertoires in COVID-19. TCRdb keeps only in-frame clones here, not all; method: immunoSEQ multiplex PCR. Of around 21,000 clones listed, less than 85% are singletons. The sequencing input was peripheral blood. The origin of the receptors is a man aged 80 or over with acute or convalescent COVID-19.

The chain couples TRBV7-9 to TRBJ2-7; TRBD1 is a possible D gene (5 bases). Germline V CDR1 and CDR2: SEHNR, FQNEAQ (reference sequence). Trimming shortened V by 1 base and J by 2 bases, and 12 bases separated the two germline ends. The CDR3 runs 15 residues. The CDR3 reads CASSLDRSRAYEQYF. The CDR3 coding sequence is TGTGCCAGCAGCTTAGACCGGAGCAGGGCCTACGAGCAGTACTTC.

This clone appeared a few times. The CDR3 bases are TGTGCTAGTGGTTTAGGACTAGATATGGTCAATGAGCAGTTCTTC. The encoded protein is CASGLGLDMVNEQFF. The chain links TRBV12-5 to TRBJ2-1; 7 bases fit TRBD2. This CDR3 spans 15 amino acids. The junction had 8 bases not matched to a gene; V was cut back by 3 bases and J by 6 bases. From germline, CDR1 is LGHNT and CDR2 FRNRAP.

This sequence joins TRBV5-1 and TRBJ1-1; D gene ambiguous. Germline V gene data show CDR1 as SGHRS and CDR2 as YFSETQ. CDR3 length: 14 residues. The V end lost 6 bases, the J end lost 4 bases, and 16 bases lay between the germline ends. The CDR3 here is CASKVAVAGTEAFF. CDR3 DNA: TGCGCCAGCAAGGTTGCGGTCGCGGGCACTGAAGCTTTCTTT.

The rearrangement links TRBV19 to TRBJ1-2; a possible D gene is TRBD1 (6 bases). CDR3 size: 16 residues. Per the germline V gene, CDR1 is LNHDA and CDR2 is SQIVND (reference sequence). V lost 6 bases, J lost 2 bases, and 19 bases lay in between. In DNA, the CDR3 is TGTGCCAGTAGAGAACAGGGTGGGGGATTAAACTATGGCTACACCTTC. This codes for CASREQGGGLNYGYTF.

The chain joins TRBV11-3 to TRBJ2-3; TRBD2 might be the D (5 bases). The V gene lost 0 bases and the J gene lost 5 bases, with 21 bases spanning the gap. Per germline, CDR1 SGHNT and CDR2 YENEEA. The CDR3 is made up of 18 amino acids. The CDR3 sequence: CASSLDRRSWGKEDTQYF. CDR3 bases: TGTGCCAGCAGCTTAGATCGGAGGTCCTGGGGAAAGGAAGATACGCAGTATTTT.

The chain couples TRBV28 to TRBJ1-1, with 10 bases lining up with TRBD1. The germline V gene has CDR1 MDHEN and CDR2 SYDVKM. The length of the CDR3 is 13 residues. The V gene end was trimmed by 5 bases and the J gene end by 7 bases; junction bases not matched to a gene: 4. The CDR3 nucleotides are TGTGCCAGCAGTGGGACAGGGGTATTTGAAGCTTTCTTT. Translating it yields CASSGTGVFEAFF.

The chain joins TRBV9 to TRBJ2-1; 8 nucleotides agree with TRBD2. V lost 1 base to trimming and J lost 8 bases; unmatched junction nucleotides: 8. This CDR3 has 15 residues. Germline loops: CDR1 SGDLS, CDR2 YYNGEE. This CDR3 is CASSVSGGPVDEQFF. The CDR3 bases are TGTGCCAGCAGCGTAAGCGGGGGACCAGTCGATGAGCAGTTCTTC.

V gene TRBV7-2 combines with J gene TRBJ1-2; a weak D match, TRBD1 (6 bases). CDR3 length: 12 residues. Germline assignment: CDR1 SGHTA and CDR2 FQGNSA. Trimming left V 7 bases short and J 8 bases short, with 14 bases between. CDR3 amino acids: CASNQGGSGYTF. In DNA form, the CDR3 reads TGTGCCAGCAACCAAGGGGGATCGGGCTACACCTTC. The complete variable domain, with remaining parts taken from reference TRBV7-2 and TRBJ1-2, reads GAGVSQSPSNKVTEKGKDVELRCDPISGHTALYWYRQSLGQGLEFLIYFQGNSAPDKSGLPSDRFSAERTGGSVSTLTIQRTQQEDSAVYLCASNQGGSGYTFGSGTRLTVV.

The chain has TRBV28 and TRBJ2-5; TRBD1 is a possible D gene (6 bases). CDR3 length equals 15 residues. V was shortened by 6 bases and J by 7 bases, with 21 bases between the two germline ends. From germline, CDR1 is MDHEN and CDR2 SYDVKM. CDR3 coding DNA: TGTGCCAGCAGCGCTTCCGGGACAAGGTTGGGGACCCAGTACTTC. It codes for CASSASGTRLGTQYF.

The rearrangement links TRBV12-3 or TRBV12-4 to TRBJ1-2; possibly TRBD1 for D (6 bases). Deletions cut 5 bases from V and 10 bases from J, with 14 bases between. The CDR3 length is 12 residues. The CDR3 spells CASSQNRDVYTF. DNA for the CDR3: TGTGCCAGCAGTCAGAACAGGGACGTCTACACCTTC.